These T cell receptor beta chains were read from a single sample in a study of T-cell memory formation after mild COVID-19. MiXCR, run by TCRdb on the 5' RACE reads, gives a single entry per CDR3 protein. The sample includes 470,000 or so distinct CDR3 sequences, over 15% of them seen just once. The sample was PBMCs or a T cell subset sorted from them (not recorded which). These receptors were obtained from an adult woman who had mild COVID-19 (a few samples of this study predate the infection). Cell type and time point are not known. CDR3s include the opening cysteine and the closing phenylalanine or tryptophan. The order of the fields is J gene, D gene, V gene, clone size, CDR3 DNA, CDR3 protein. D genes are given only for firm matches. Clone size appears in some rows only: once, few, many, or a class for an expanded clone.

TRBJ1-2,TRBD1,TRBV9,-,TGTGCCAGCAGCCCCTGGGACAGGGATAACTATGGCTACACCTTC,CASSPWDRDNYGYTF
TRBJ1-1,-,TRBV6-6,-,TGTGCCAGCGGGACATCATCGAACACTGAAGCTTTCTTT,CASGTSSNTEAFF
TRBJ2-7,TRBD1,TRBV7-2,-,TGTGCCAGCAGCTTCGGGACAGGGAAATCCGAGCAGTACTTC,CASSFGTGKSEQYF
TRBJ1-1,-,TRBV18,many,TGTGCCAGCTCATCGACACAGAACACTGAAGCTTTCTTT,CASSSTQNTEAFF
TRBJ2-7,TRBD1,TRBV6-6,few,TGTGCCAGCAGTCCATTGGGCTTCGGGACAGGGGACGAGCAGTACTTC,CASSPLGFGTGDEQYF
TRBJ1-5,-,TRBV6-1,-,TGTGCCAGCAGTGAAGAAAACATCTTACCCCAGCATTTT,CASSEENILPQHF
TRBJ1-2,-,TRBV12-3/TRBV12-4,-,TGTGCCAGCAGTTTATTTCAGGGGCATGGCTACACCTTC,CASSLFQGHGYTF
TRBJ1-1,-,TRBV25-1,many,TGTGCCAGCGGAGGGACATCTTCGGGGGCTTTCTTT,CASGGTSSGAFF
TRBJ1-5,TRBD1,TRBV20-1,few,TGCAGTGCGGGAGACAGGGCAGGGCAGCCCCAGCATTTT,CSAGDRAGQPQHF
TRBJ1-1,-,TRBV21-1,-,TGTGCCAGCAGCAAATTAAAGGGTGTAAGGGCTTTCTTT,CASSKLKGVRAFF
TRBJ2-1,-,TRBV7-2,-,TGTGCCAGCAGCTTAGATCAAGGCTCCTACAATGAGCAGTTCTTC,CASSLDQGSYNEQFF
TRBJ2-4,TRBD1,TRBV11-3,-,TGTGCCAGCAGCCTCATATCGGGACAGAAAAACATTCAGTACTTC,CASSLISGQKNIQYF
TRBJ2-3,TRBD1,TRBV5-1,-,TGCGCCAGCAGCTTGGGGACAGGGGATCGCACAGATACGCAGTATTTT,CASSLGTGDRTDTQYF
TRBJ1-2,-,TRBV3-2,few,TGTGCCAGCAGCCAAATGGACAGCGAGTTATATGGCTACACCTTC,CASSQMDSELYGYTF
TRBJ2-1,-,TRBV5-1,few,TGCGCCAGCAGCTCCAGGGGGGATGAGCAGTTCTTC,CASSSRGDEQFF
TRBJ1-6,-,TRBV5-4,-,TGTGCCAGCAGTCAAGGGGACTATAATTCACCCCTCCACTTT,CASSQGDYNSPLHF
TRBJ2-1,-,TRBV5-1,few,TGCGCCAGCAGCTTGGGACTAGTACCCTCCTACAATGAGCAGTTCTTC,CASSLGLVPSYNEQFF
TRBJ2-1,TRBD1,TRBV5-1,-,TGCGCCAGCAGCATCGGGACAGGGGGAGGCGATGAGCAGTTCTTC,CASSIGTGGGDEQFF
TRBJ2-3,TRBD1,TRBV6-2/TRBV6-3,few,TGTGCCAGCAGTTACAGGGGACAGGGGGCTGCAGATACGCAGTATTTT,CASSYRGQGAADTQYF
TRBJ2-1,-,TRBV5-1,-,TGCGCCAGCAGCTACCCTGACAATGAGCAGTTCTTC,CASSYPDNEQFF
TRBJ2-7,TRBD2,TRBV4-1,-,TGCGCCAGCAGCCAAGTAACTAGCGGGGGGGCCAACGCCTACGAGCAGTACTTC,CASSQVTSGGANAYEQYF
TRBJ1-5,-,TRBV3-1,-,TGTGCCAGCAGCCAAGGGCGGGCAGTTAGCAATCAGCCCCAGCATTTT,CASSQGRAVSNQPQHF
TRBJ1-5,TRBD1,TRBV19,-,TGTGCCAGTGGTAGAGGGGGCGTTACGAATCAGCCCCAGCATTTT,CASGRGGVTNQPQHF
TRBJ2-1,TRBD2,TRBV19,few,TGTGCCAGTAGGCAACGGGACGGGGGGAGCTCCTACAATGAGCAGTTCTTC,CASRQRDGGSSYNEQFF
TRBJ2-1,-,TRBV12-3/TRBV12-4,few,TGTGCCAGCAGTCCCGGCCACCTAGCCACAGGCGCGGGTGAGCAGTTCTTC,CASSPGHLATGAGEQFF
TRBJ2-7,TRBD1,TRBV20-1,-,TGCAGTGCTAGACGACAGGGATCACCTCCCTACGAGCAGTACTTC,CSARRQGSPPYEQYF
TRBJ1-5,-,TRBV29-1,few,TGCAGCGTCCGGACGGGTAATCAGCCCCAGCATTTT,CSVRTGNQPQHF
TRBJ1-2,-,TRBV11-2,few,TGTGCCAGCAGCTCCGTGCCCCACCGGCCCGGTGGCTACACCTTC,CASSSVPHRPGGYTF
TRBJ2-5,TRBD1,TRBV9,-,TGTGCCAGCAGCGTAACAGACAGGGTGAAGGCGTACTTC,CASSVTDRVKAYF
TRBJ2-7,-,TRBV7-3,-,TGTGCCAGCAGCATCAGGGACGGCGTACAGTACTTC,CASSIRDGVQYF
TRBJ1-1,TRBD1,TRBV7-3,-,TGTGCCAGCAGCCCGGGGACAGGACCGAGAGCTTTCTTT,CASSPGTGPRAFF
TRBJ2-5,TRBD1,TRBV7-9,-,TGTGCCAGCAGTACGACAGGGATTAAGGTTGAGACCCAGTACTTC,CASSTTGIKVETQYF
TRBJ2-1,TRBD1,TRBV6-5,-,TGTGCCAGCAGGCTCGACAGGGGGCTGAATGAGCAGTTCTTC,CASRLDRGLNEQFF
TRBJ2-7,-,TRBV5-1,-,TGCGCCAGCAGCTTCTCGGGACCTAGTAGGGAGCAGTACTTC,CASSFSGPSREQYF
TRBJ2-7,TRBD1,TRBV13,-,TGTGCCAGCAGCTTAGGCCCCGGGACAGGGGGCTACGAGCAGTACTTC,CASSLGPGTGGYEQYF
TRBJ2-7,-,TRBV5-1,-,TGCGCCAGCAGCCGGCAGAGGGAGCAGTACTTC,CASSRQREQYF
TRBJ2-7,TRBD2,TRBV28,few,TGTGCCAGCACAACACAGACTAGCGGGAGAAACACCTCTAACGAGCAGTACTTC,CASTTQTSGRNTSNEQYF
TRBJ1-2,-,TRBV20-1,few,TGCAGTGCTAGAGACCCGGGGCAGAACGGCGGCTACACCTTC,CSARDPGQNGGYTF
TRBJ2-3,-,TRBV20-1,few,TGCAGTGCTAGAGTATTGAGAGTCACAGATACGCAGTATTTT,CSARVLRVTDTQYF
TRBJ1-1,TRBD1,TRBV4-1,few,TGCGCCAGCAGCCCCCCGGACAGGGCGGAGACTGAAGCTTTCTTT,CASSPPDRAETEAFF
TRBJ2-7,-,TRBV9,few,TGTGCCAGCAGCGTATCGGGGGGCCGGGGACACCTCTACGAGCAGTACTTC,CASSVSGGRGHLYEQYF
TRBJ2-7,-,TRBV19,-,TGTGCCAGTAGTCCGAGAGGAGGGGCAAGGGAATACTTC,CASSPRGGAREYF
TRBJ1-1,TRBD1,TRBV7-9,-,TGTGCCAGCAGCTCTCCCCCCGGGACAGGGGACACTGAAGCTTTCTTT,CASSSPPGTGDTEAFF
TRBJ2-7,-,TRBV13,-,TGTGCCAGCAGCTTAGTGGTCGGGACTGGTGTTGATTCGCAGTACTTC,CASSLVVGTGVDSQYF
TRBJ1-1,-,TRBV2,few,TGTGCCAGCTCCTCATCCAGGGGATGGACTGAAGCTTTCTTT,CASSSSRGWTEAFF
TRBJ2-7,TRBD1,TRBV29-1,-,TGCAGCGTTGAAGATCCGGGGACAGGGAATTTTTACGAGCAGTACTTC,CSVEDPGTGNFYEQYF
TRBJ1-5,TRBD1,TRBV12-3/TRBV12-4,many,TGTGCCAGCAGTTTGGGACAGGGAGGGCCCCAGCATTTT,CASSLGQGGPQHF
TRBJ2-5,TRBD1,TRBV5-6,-,TGTGCCAGCAGCTTCCGACAGGGTAAAGAGACCCAGTACTTC,CASSFRQGKETQYF
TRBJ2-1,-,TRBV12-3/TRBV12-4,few,TGTGCCAGCAGTCCCCGGGGCAACAATGAGCAGTTCTTC,CASSPRGNNEQFF
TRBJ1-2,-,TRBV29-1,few,TGCAGCGTTCAGCCCAGCGGCTATGGCTACACCTTC,CSVQPSGYGYTF
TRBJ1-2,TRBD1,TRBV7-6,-,TGTGCCAGCAGCTCAGGACAGGGGGCTGGCTACACCTTC,CASSSGQGAGYTF
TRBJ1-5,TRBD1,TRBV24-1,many,TGTGCCACCAGTGAACTTGACAGGGGTGGCAATCAGCCCCAGCATTTT,CATSELDRGGNQPQHF
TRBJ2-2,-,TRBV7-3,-,TGTGCCAGCAGCTTAGGCAGGGTTGCCGGGGAGCTGTTTTTT,CASSLGRVAGELFF
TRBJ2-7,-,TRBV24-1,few,TGTGCCACCAGTGATTCCATTGGGGGCTACGAGCAGTACTTC,CATSDSIGGYEQYF
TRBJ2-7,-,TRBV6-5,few,TGTGCCAGCGCGGCCTACGAGCAGTACTTC,CASAAYEQYF
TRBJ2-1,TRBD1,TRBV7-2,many,TGTGCCAGCACCCCTCCCAGGGGGTCCCTTTGGAATGAGCAGTTCTTC,CASTPPRGSLWNEQFF
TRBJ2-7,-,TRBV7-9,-,TGTGCCAGCAGCTTAGGCGGATCGGATGGGGGGCCGATCTACGAGCAGTACTTC,CASSLGGSDGGPIYEQYF